These T cell receptor beta chains were read from a single sample in a study of T-cell memory formation after mild COVID-19. In TCRdb, the 5' RACE reads were re-called with MiXCR into one record per CDR3 protein. Seen here are more than 100,000 distinct CDR3 sequences, about 15% observed once, and the top ten hold about 5%. The sequencing sample was made of PBMCs or a T cell subset sorted from them (not recorded which). The receptors come from a man younger than 30 who had mild COVID-19 (a few samples of this study predate the infection). Cell type and time point are not known. The CDR3 runs from the conserved cysteine through the conserved F or W. Fields, in order: D gene, V gene, CDR3 length, clone size, J gene, CDR3 DNA, CDR3 protein. The D gene is left open where the match is weak. Not all rows give a size; the values are once, few, many and, for expanded clones, a class.

d_gene: TRBD1
v_gene: TRBV5-1
len: 17
abundance: few
j_gene: TRBJ1-1
CDR3nt: TGCGCCAGCAGCCTCATGGCAGGGGGCCTTGGGAACACTGAAGCTTTCTTT
CDR3aa: CASSLMAGGLGNTEAFF

d_gene: .
v_gene: TRBV20-1
len: 13
abundance: few
j_gene: TRBJ2-5
CDR3nt: TGCAGTGCTAGAGATAGTCCACTGAAGACCCAGTACTTC
CDR3aa: CSARDSPLKTQYF

d_gene: .
v_gene: TRBV5-1
len: 16
abundance: .
j_gene: TRBJ1-6
CDR3nt: TGCGCCAGCAGCTTGGGGCAGGGAAGGAGGGATTCACCCCTCCACTTT
CDR3aa: CASSLGQGRRDSPLHF

d_gene: .
v_gene: TRBV7-6
len: 17
abundance: few
j_gene: TRBJ2-3
CDR3nt: TGTGCCAGCAGCTTAGAGAGCCCGGTGGTGGGCACAGATACGCAGTATTTT
CDR3aa: CASSLESPVVGTDTQYF

d_gene: TRBD2
v_gene: TRBV19
len: 15
abundance: few
j_gene: TRBJ2-6
CDR3nt: TGTGCCACAGCGGGGGGGCTCGCTGGGGCCAACGTCCTGACTTTC
CDR3aa: CATAGGLAGANVLTF

d_gene: .
v_gene: TRBV20-1
len: 14
abundance: .
j_gene: TRBJ1-2
CDR3nt: TGCAGTGCCCCACGGCCGAGAATTAACTATGGCTACACCTTC
CDR3aa: CSAPRPRINYGYTF

d_gene: TRBD2
v_gene: TRBV6-5
len: 17
abundance: few
j_gene: TRBJ2-1
CDR3nt: TGTGCCAGCAGACCACTAGCGGGGAGACGTCACTACAATGAGCAGTTCTTC
CDR3aa: CASRPLAGRRHYNEQFF

d_gene: TRBD1
v_gene: TRBV18
len: 17
abundance: few
j_gene: TRBJ2-6
CDR3nt: TGTGCCAGCTCACAGGGACAGTTCAGGGCTGGGGCCAACGTCCTGACTTTC
CDR3aa: CASSQGQFRAGANVLTF

d_gene: .
v_gene: TRBV7-9
len: 14
abundance: .
j_gene: TRBJ1-1
CDR3nt: TGTGCCAGCAGCCCGGACGTCGAGAACACTGAAGCTTTCTTT
CDR3aa: CASSPDVENTEAFF

d_gene: .
v_gene: TRBV7-8
len: 14
abundance: many
j_gene: TRBJ1-2
CDR3nt: TGTGCCAGCAGCCCCCAGGCGATTCGCTATGGCTACACCTTC
CDR3aa: CASSPQAIRYGYTF

d_gene: .
v_gene: TRBV20-1
len: 12
abundance: .
j_gene: TRBJ2-3
CDR3nt: TGCAGTGCTAGACGAGGGACAGATACGCAGTATTTT
CDR3aa: CSARRGTDTQYF

d_gene: .
v_gene: TRBV4-3
len: 17
abundance: .
j_gene: TRBJ2-3
CDR3nt: TGCGCCAGCAGCCAAGGGCGGGGGACAGAGCGCACAGATACGCAGTATTTT
CDR3aa: CASSQGRGTERTDTQYF

d_gene: TRBD2
v_gene: TRBV7-9
len: 15
abundance: .
j_gene: TRBJ2-1
CDR3nt: TGTGCCAGCAGCCCAACTAGCGGGGGTAGCAATGAGCAGTTCTTC
CDR3aa: CASSPTSGGSNEQFF

d_gene: TRBD2
v_gene: TRBV7-6
len: 15
abundance: few
j_gene: TRBJ2-5
CDR3nt: TGTGCCAGCAGCGATCGGTTCGGGGGGCAAGAGACCCAGTACTTC
CDR3aa: CASSDRFGGQETQYF

d_gene: .
v_gene: TRBV12-3/TRBV12-4
len: 16
abundance: .
j_gene: TRBJ1-4
CDR3nt: TGTGCCAGCAGTTTAGCACGGGGGGGTGCTAATGAAAAACTGTTTTTT
CDR3aa: CASSLARGGANEKLFF

d_gene: TRBD1
v_gene: TRBV7-9
len: 17
abundance: .
j_gene: TRBJ2-3
CDR3nt: TGTGCCAGCAGCTTAGCGAGGACAGGGGGCGCAGGAGATACGCAGTATTTT
CDR3aa: CASSLARTGGAGDTQYF

d_gene: .
v_gene: TRBV20-1
len: 14
abundance: .
j_gene: TRBJ1-1
CDR3nt: TGCAGTGCTATGGTGGCCCGGGACAACACTGAAGCTTTCTTT
CDR3aa: CSAMVARDNTEAFF

d_gene: .
v_gene: TRBV21-1
len: 22
abundance: .
j_gene: TRBJ2-5
CDR3nt: TGTGCCAGCAGCAACAACGAGACGTGGACCAGATCAATAACCCATTGTGGGAAGACCCAGTACTTC
CDR3aa: CASSNNETWTRSITHCGKTQYF

d_gene: .
v_gene: TRBV27
len: 14
abundance: many
j_gene: TRBJ2-3
CDR3nt: TGTGCCAGCAGAATAAACCCCTTGGCGTCTACGCAGTATTTT
CDR3aa: CASRINPLASTQYF

d_gene: .
v_gene: TRBV18
len: 12
abundance: .
j_gene: TRBJ2-1
CDR3nt: TGTGCCAGCTCACCACCCGGGGGTGAGCAGTTCTTC
CDR3aa: CASSPPGGEQFF